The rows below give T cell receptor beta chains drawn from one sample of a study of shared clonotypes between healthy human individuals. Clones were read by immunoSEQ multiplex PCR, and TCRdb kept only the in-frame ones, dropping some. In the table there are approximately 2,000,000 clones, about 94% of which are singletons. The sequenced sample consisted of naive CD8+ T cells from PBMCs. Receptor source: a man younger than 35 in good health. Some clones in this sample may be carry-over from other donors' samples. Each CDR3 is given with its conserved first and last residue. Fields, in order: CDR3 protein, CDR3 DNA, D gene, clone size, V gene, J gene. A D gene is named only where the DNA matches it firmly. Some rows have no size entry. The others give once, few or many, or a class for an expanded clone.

CDR3: CASSEAGTGGEETQYF
DNA: TGTGCCAGCAGTGAAGCAGGGACAGGAGGAGAAGAGACCCAGTACTTC
D: TRBD1
size: -
V: TRBV2
J: TRBJ2-5

CDR3: CASSERAGNTIYF
DNA: TGTGCCAGCAGTGAAAGGGCTGGAAACACCATATATTTT
D: -
size: -
V: TRBV2
J: TRBJ1-3

CDR3: CASSARDVPYEQYF
DNA: TGTGCCAGCAGCGCCCGGGACGTACCCTACGAGCAGTACTTC
D: -
size: -
V: TRBV7-9
J: TRBJ2-7

CDR3: CASSLLGTSGQETQYF
DNA: TGTGCCAGCAGTTTATTAGGGACTAGCGGACAAGAGACCCAGTACTTC
D: TRBD2
size: -
V: TRBV27
J: TRBJ2-5

CDR3: CASSLKREKGYNEQFF
DNA: TGTGCCAGCAGCTTAAAACGGGAGAAGGGTTACAATGAGCAGTTCTTC
D: -
size: -
V: TRBV5-4
J: TRBJ2-1

CDR3: CASSPLYRLGSTDTQYF
DNA: TGCGCCAGCAGCCCGCTTTACCGACTAGGTAGCACAGATACGCAGTATTTT
D: -
size: -
V: TRBV4-3
J: TRBJ2-3

CDR3: CASSGPNPYEQYF
DNA: TGCGCCAGCAGCGGGCCGAACCCCTACGAGCAGTACTTC
D: -
size: -
V: TRBV10-1
J: TRBJ2-7

CDR3: CASSPFRQGAGNTIYF
DNA: TGTGCCAGCAGCCCGTTCCGACAGGGTGCTGGAAACACCATATATTTT
D: TRBD1
size: -
V: TRBV14
J: TRBJ1-3

CDR3: CASSLMGREPDTQYF
DNA: TGTGCCAGCAGTTTAATGGGCCGGGAACCAGATACGCAGTATTTT
D: -
size: once
V: TRBV28
J: TRBJ2-3

CDR3: CASSGGTEFTDTQYF
DNA: TGTGCCAGCAGCGGCGGGACGGAATTCACAGATACGCAGTATTTT
D: -
size: -
V: TRBV7-9
J: TRBJ2-3

CDR3: CASSYGGTEAFF
DNA: TGTGCCAGCAGTTACGGGGGCACTGAAGCTTTCTTT
D: -
size: few
V: TRBV27
J: TRBJ1-1

CDR3: CATRSGYEQYF
DNA: TGTGCCACCCGATCGGGGTACGAGCAGTACTTC
D: -
size: -
V: TRBV15
J: TRBJ2-7

CDR3: CATSRADLVGQETQYF
DNA: TGTGCCACCAGCAGAGCGGACTTAGTGGGTCAAGAGACCCAGTACTTC
D: -
size: -
V: TRBV15
J: TRBJ2-5

CDR3: CASSHDGPRNQPQHF
DNA: TGTGCCAGCAGCCACGATGGACCGCGGAATCAGCCCCAGCATTTT
D: -
size: -
V: TRBV11-2
J: TRBJ1-5

CDR3: CASSPARWRGTYEQYF
DNA: TGTGCCAGCAGCCCGGCCCGATGGAGGGGAACGTACGAGCAGTACTTC
D: -
size: -
V: TRBV28
J: TRBJ2-7

CDR3: CASSSGQGMGETQYF
DNA: TGTGCCAGCAGTTCGGGACAGGGGATGGGAGAGACCCAGTACTTC
D: TRBD1
size: -
V: TRBV6-5
J: TRBJ2-5

CDR3: CASSITGFSYEQYF
DNA: TGCGCCAGCAGTATAACAGGTTTCTCCTACGAGCAGTACTTC
D: -
size: -
V: TRBV5-1
J: TRBJ2-7

CDR3: CASSPREGPRSYEQYF
DNA: TGTGCCAGCAGCCCGAGAGAGGGGCCCCGCTCCTACGAGCAGTACTTC
D: -
size: -
V: TRBV7-9
J: TRBJ2-7

CDR3: CATHDRNTGELFF
DNA: TGTGCCACCCACGACAGGAACACCGGGGAGCTGTTTTTT
D: -
size: -
V: TRBV10-3
J: TRBJ2-2

CDR3: CATSREATLGQPQHF
DNA: TGTGCCACCAGCAGAGAAGCAACCTTGGGTCAGCCCCAGCATTTT
D: -
size: -
V: TRBV15
J: TRBJ1-5

CDR3: CASSPGDRGGETQYF
DNA: TGTGCCAGCAGCCCTGGGGACAGGGGCGGGGAGACCCAGTACTTC
D: TRBD1
size: -
V: TRBV13
J: TRBJ2-5

CDR3: CASSVSTGVGRWNEQFF
DNA: TGTGCCAGCAGTGTATCCACAGGGGTAGGTAGGTGGAATGAGCAGTTCTTC
D: TRBD1
size: -
V: TRBV6-1
J: TRBJ2-1

CDR3: CASSQLYEQYF
DNA: TGTGCCAGCAGCCAGCTCTACGAGCAGTACTTC
D: -
size: -
V: TRBV14
J: TRBJ2-7

CDR3: CASSGVDSLEQYF
DNA: TGTGCCAGCAGCGGAGTGGACAGCCTGGAGCAGTACTTC
D: -
size: -
V: TRBV9
J: TRBJ2-7

CDR3: CASLLQGFSYNEQFF
DNA: TGTGCCAGCCTCCTACAGGGATTCTCCTACAATGAGCAGTTCTTC
D: -
size: -
V: TRBV7-9
J: TRBJ2-1

CDR3: CASSYRWGLNTEAFF
DNA: TGTGCCTCAAGCTATCGGTGGGGGTTGAACACTGAAGCTTTCTTT
D: -
size: -
V: TRBV28
J: TRBJ1-1

CDR3: CASSQAPGLATHEQYF
DNA: TGCGCCAGCAGCCAAGCGCCAGGCCTAGCAACCCACGAGCAGTACTTC
D: -
size: -
V: TRBV4-1
J: TRBJ2-7

CDR3: CASSPSPSLGSNQPQHF
DNA: TGCGCCAGCAGCCCCTCACCCTCCCTAGGTAGCAATCAGCCCCAGCATTTT
D: -
size: -
V: TRBV4-1
J: TRBJ1-5

CDR3: CATGRGFTGELFF
DNA: TGTGCCACCGGGCGAGGATTCACCGGGGAGCTGTTTTTT
D: -
size: -
V: TRBV28
J: TRBJ2-2

CDR3: CAGSTPGMKDEQYF
DNA: TGTGCCGGATCGACGCCGGGGATGAAAGACGAGCAGTACTTC
D: -
size: -
V: TRBV10-3
J: TRBJ2-7

CDR3: CASSGRDRGNEQFF
DNA: TGTGCCAGCAGCGGCCGGGACAGGGGGAATGAGCAGTTCTTC
D: TRBD1
size: -
V: TRBV11-3
J: TRBJ2-1

CDR3: CASSPGQGNEQFF
DNA: TGTGCCAGCAGTCCCGGACAGGGGAATGAGCAGTTCTTC
D: TRBD1
size: -
V: TRBV28
J: TRBJ2-1

CDR3: CASSLLGILETQYF
DNA: TGTGCCAGCAGCTTACTGGGGATTCTGGAGACCCAGTACTTC
D: -
size: -
V: TRBV7-9
J: TRBJ2-5

CDR3: CASSQFTGSGYEQYF
DNA: TGTGCCAGCAGCCAATTTACAGGGAGTGGTTACGAGCAGTACTTC
D: -
size: -
V: TRBV4-2
J: TRBJ2-7

CDR3: CASSLPVGTPQYF
DNA: TGTGCCAGCAGCTTACCAGTCGGGACACCTCAGTACTTC
D: -
size: -
V: TRBV7-9
J: TRBJ2-4

CDR3: CASSPERTGELFF
DNA: TGTGCCAGCTCACCAGAAAGGACCGGGGAGCTGTTTTTT
D: -
size: -
V: TRBV18
J: TRBJ2-2

CDR3: CASSSAMSVGLSGYTF
DNA: TGTGCCAGCAGCTCCGCCATGTCGGTGGGGCTTAGCGGCTACACCTTC
D: -
size: -
V: TRBV5-6
J: TRBJ1-2

CDR3: CASPNKGYGYTF
DNA: TGCGCCAGCCCAAATAAGGGCTATGGCTACACCTTC
D: -
size: -
V: TRBV10-1
J: TRBJ1-2

CDR3: CATSRGTGDYEQYF
DNA: TGTGCCACCAGCAGAGGGACAGGGGACTACGAGCAGTACTTC
D: TRBD1
size: -
V: TRBV15
J: TRBJ2-7

CDR3: CATSRARQPNSNQPQHF
DNA: TGTGCCACCAGCAGGGCTAGACAACCGAATAGCAATCAGCCCCAGCATTTT
D: -
size: -
V: TRBV15
J: TRBJ1-5

CDR3: CASSLGTGNGYTF
DNA: TGTGCCAGCAGCCTTGGGACAGGGAATGGCTACACCTTC
D: TRBD1
size: -
V: TRBV9
J: TRBJ1-2

CDR3: CASSPGHSNQPQHF
DNA: TGCGCCAGCAGCCCGGGACACAGCAATCAGCCCCAGCATTTT
D: -
size: -
V: TRBV5-1
J: TRBJ1-5

CDR3: CASSVPLAGVGDTQYF
DNA: TGTGCCAGCAGCGTACCGTTAGCGGGAGTAGGAGATACGCAGTATTTT
D: TRBD2
size: -
V: TRBV9
J: TRBJ2-3

CDR3: CASSGTGYYEQYF
DNA: TGTGCCAGCAGCGGGACAGGGTACTACGAGCAGTACTTC
D: TRBD1
size: -
V: TRBV5-6
J: TRBJ2-7

CDR3: CASSPSSGSEQYF
DNA: TGCGCCAGCAGCCCCTCCAGCGGGAGTGAGCAGTACTTC
D: TRBD2
size: -
V: TRBV4-1
J: TRBJ2-7

CDR3: CASSPRTGYYEQYF
DNA: TGTGCCAGCAGTCCGCGGACAGGGTACTACGAGCAGTACTTC
D: TRBD1
size: -
V: TRBV6-5
J: TRBJ2-7

CDR3: CASSLGIAETSTDTQYF
DNA: TGTGCCAGCAGCTTAGGGATAGCTGAAACTAGCACAGATACGCAGTATTTT
D: -
size: -
V: TRBV5-6
J: TRBJ2-3

CDR3: CASSPGPGSTIYF
DNA: TGTGCCAGTAGTCCGGGGCCGGGGAGCACCATATATTTT
D: -
size: -
V: TRBV19
J: TRBJ1-3

CDR3: CASSDSTYTQYF
DNA: TGTGCCAGCAGTGACTCGACCTATACGCAGTATTTT
D: -
size: -
V: TRBV6-4
J: TRBJ2-3

CDR3: CASKTGFMGYEQYF
DNA: TGTGCCAGCAAAACAGGGTTTATGGGCTACGAGCAGTACTTC
D: -
size: -
V: TRBV28
J: TRBJ2-7

CDR3: CASSEVGTGLEAFF
DNA: TGTGCCAGCAGTGAAGTCGGGACAGGGCTGGAGGCTTTCTTT
D: TRBD1
size: -
V: TRBV6-1
J: TRBJ1-1